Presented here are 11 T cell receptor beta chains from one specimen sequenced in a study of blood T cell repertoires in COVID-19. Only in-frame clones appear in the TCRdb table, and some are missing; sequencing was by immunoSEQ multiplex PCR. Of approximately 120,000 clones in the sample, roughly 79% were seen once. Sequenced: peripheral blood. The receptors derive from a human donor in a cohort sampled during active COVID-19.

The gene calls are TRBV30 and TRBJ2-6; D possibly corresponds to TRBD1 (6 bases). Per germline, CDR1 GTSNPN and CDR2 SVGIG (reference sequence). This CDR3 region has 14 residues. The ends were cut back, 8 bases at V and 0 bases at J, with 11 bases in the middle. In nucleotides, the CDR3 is TGTGCCGGCCAGGGGAGCTCTGGGGCCAACGTCCTGACTTTC. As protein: CAGQGSSGANVLTF. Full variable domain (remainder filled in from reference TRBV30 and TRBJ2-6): SQTIHQWPATLVQPVGSPLSLECTVEGTSNPNLYWYRQAAGRGLQLLFYSVGIGQISSEVPQNLSASRPQDRQFILSSKKLLLSDSGFYLCAGQGSSGANVLTFGAGSRLTVL.

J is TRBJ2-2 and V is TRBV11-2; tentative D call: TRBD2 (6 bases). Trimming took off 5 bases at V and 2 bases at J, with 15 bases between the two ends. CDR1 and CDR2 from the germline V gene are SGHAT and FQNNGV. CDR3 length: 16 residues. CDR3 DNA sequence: TGTGCCAGCAGCCCGGAGGGGCGGGGAAACACCGGGGAGCTGTTTTTT. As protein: CASSPEGRGNTGELFF.

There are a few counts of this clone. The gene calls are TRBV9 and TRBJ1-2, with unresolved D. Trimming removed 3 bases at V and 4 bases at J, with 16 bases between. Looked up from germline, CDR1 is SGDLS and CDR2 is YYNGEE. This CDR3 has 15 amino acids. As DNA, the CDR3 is TGTGCCAGCAGCGCGACCGGGGTAGGCACCTATGGCTACACCTTC. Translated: CASSATGVGTYGYTF.

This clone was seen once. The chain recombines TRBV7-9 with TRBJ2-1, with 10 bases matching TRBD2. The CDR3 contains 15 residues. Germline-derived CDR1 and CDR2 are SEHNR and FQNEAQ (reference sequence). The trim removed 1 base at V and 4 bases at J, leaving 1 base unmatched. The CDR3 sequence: CASSLELAGYNEQFF. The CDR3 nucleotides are TGTGCCAGCAGCTTAGAACTAGCGGGGTACAATGAGCAGTTCTTC.

CDR3 sequence: CASTGTHSGNTIYF. DNA for the CDR3: TGTGCCAGTACAGGGACACACTCTGGAAACACCATATATTTT. This chain connects TRBV19 to TRBJ1-3, with D tentatively TRBD1 (6 bases). The germline V and J ends were trimmed by 7 bases and 0 bases, with 10 bases remaining between them. The CDR3 sequence is 14 residues long. Germline values: CDR1 LNHDA, CDR2 SQIVND (reference sequence).

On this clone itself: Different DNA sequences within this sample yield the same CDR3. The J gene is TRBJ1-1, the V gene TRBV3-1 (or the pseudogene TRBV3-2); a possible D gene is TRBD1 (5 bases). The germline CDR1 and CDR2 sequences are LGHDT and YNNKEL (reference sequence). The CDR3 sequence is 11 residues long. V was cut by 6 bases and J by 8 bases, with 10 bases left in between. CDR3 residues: CASRGGTEAFF. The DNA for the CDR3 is TGTGCCAGCAGGGGAGGGACGGAAGCTTTCTTT.

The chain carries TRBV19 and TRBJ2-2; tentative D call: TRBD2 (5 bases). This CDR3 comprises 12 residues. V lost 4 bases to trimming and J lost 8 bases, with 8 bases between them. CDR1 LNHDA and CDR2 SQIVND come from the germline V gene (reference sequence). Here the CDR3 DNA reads TGTGCCAGTAGTACAGCGGTGGGGGAGCTGTTTTTT. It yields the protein CASSTAVGELFF.

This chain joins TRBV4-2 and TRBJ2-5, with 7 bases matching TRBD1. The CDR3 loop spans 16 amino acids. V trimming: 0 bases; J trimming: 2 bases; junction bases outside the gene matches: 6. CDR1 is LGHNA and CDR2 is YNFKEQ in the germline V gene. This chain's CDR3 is CASSQDKGQDQETQYF. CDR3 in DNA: TGTGCCAGCAGCCAAGATAAAGGACAGGATCAAGAGACCCAGTACTTC.

CDR3 in DNA: TGTGCCAGCAGCCCTAAATCACAGGGGGTAATATACACCGGGGAGCTGTTTTTT. It is translated as CASSPKSQGVIYTGELFF. The V call is TRBV7-8, the J call TRBJ2-2; 8 nucleotides align to TRBD1. CDR1 SGHVS and CDR2 FQNEAQ come from the germline V gene. CDR3 size: 18 residues. After removal of 5 bases from V and 3 bases from J, the junction contained 14 bases not matched to a gene.

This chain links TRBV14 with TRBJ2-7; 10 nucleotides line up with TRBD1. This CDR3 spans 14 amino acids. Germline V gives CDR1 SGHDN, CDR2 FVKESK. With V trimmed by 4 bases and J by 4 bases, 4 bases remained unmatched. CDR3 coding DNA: TGTGCCAGCAGCCTAGCGGGACAGGGGTACGAGCAGTACTTC. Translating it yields CASSLAGQGYEQYF.

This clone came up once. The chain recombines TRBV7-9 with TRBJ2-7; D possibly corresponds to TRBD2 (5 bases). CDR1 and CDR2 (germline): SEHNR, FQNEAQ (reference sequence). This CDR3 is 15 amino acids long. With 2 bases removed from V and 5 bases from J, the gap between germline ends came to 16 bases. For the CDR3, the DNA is TGTGCCAGCAGCTTATTCTTCGGTGGGCGGGACGAGCAGTACTTC. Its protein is CASSLFFGGRDEQYF.